This T cell receptor beta chain was retrieved from a study of T cells of healthy individuals (dated by TCRdb to about 2018). Library generation was performed with 5' RACE. The instrument given in TCRdb is Illumina MiSeq. The raw public data were reprocessed by TCRdb itself: fastp quality trimming at Q25, MiXCR clonotype calling, in-frame beta chains only. All rows with the same CDR3 protein become a single entry with the most common DNA and genes. This sample gives about 82,000 distinct CDR3 sequences in total; more than 5% of them show up just once. The top ten hold about 7.5% of the sample. This clonotype was detected ten times or more. Its antigen specificity is not known. No qualities accompany the bases; no much larger clone lies one base away. The sequence was collected from a female donor in good health.

In nucleotide form, the sequence is TGTGCCAGCAGCTCAAACGGGGGGACCCAGTACTTC. This gives the protein CASSSNGGTQYF. Recombination joined TRBV7-8 with TRBJ2-5, with TRBD2 perhaps the D gene, on 6 matching bases. For CDR1 and CDR2, the germline V gene lists SGHVS and FQNEAQ. V drops 4 bases and J drops 7 bases, leaving 10 bases in between. The CDR3 has 12 amino acids, counting the end cysteine and phenylalanine. The DNA shown is the 36-base CDR3, in frame from base 1.